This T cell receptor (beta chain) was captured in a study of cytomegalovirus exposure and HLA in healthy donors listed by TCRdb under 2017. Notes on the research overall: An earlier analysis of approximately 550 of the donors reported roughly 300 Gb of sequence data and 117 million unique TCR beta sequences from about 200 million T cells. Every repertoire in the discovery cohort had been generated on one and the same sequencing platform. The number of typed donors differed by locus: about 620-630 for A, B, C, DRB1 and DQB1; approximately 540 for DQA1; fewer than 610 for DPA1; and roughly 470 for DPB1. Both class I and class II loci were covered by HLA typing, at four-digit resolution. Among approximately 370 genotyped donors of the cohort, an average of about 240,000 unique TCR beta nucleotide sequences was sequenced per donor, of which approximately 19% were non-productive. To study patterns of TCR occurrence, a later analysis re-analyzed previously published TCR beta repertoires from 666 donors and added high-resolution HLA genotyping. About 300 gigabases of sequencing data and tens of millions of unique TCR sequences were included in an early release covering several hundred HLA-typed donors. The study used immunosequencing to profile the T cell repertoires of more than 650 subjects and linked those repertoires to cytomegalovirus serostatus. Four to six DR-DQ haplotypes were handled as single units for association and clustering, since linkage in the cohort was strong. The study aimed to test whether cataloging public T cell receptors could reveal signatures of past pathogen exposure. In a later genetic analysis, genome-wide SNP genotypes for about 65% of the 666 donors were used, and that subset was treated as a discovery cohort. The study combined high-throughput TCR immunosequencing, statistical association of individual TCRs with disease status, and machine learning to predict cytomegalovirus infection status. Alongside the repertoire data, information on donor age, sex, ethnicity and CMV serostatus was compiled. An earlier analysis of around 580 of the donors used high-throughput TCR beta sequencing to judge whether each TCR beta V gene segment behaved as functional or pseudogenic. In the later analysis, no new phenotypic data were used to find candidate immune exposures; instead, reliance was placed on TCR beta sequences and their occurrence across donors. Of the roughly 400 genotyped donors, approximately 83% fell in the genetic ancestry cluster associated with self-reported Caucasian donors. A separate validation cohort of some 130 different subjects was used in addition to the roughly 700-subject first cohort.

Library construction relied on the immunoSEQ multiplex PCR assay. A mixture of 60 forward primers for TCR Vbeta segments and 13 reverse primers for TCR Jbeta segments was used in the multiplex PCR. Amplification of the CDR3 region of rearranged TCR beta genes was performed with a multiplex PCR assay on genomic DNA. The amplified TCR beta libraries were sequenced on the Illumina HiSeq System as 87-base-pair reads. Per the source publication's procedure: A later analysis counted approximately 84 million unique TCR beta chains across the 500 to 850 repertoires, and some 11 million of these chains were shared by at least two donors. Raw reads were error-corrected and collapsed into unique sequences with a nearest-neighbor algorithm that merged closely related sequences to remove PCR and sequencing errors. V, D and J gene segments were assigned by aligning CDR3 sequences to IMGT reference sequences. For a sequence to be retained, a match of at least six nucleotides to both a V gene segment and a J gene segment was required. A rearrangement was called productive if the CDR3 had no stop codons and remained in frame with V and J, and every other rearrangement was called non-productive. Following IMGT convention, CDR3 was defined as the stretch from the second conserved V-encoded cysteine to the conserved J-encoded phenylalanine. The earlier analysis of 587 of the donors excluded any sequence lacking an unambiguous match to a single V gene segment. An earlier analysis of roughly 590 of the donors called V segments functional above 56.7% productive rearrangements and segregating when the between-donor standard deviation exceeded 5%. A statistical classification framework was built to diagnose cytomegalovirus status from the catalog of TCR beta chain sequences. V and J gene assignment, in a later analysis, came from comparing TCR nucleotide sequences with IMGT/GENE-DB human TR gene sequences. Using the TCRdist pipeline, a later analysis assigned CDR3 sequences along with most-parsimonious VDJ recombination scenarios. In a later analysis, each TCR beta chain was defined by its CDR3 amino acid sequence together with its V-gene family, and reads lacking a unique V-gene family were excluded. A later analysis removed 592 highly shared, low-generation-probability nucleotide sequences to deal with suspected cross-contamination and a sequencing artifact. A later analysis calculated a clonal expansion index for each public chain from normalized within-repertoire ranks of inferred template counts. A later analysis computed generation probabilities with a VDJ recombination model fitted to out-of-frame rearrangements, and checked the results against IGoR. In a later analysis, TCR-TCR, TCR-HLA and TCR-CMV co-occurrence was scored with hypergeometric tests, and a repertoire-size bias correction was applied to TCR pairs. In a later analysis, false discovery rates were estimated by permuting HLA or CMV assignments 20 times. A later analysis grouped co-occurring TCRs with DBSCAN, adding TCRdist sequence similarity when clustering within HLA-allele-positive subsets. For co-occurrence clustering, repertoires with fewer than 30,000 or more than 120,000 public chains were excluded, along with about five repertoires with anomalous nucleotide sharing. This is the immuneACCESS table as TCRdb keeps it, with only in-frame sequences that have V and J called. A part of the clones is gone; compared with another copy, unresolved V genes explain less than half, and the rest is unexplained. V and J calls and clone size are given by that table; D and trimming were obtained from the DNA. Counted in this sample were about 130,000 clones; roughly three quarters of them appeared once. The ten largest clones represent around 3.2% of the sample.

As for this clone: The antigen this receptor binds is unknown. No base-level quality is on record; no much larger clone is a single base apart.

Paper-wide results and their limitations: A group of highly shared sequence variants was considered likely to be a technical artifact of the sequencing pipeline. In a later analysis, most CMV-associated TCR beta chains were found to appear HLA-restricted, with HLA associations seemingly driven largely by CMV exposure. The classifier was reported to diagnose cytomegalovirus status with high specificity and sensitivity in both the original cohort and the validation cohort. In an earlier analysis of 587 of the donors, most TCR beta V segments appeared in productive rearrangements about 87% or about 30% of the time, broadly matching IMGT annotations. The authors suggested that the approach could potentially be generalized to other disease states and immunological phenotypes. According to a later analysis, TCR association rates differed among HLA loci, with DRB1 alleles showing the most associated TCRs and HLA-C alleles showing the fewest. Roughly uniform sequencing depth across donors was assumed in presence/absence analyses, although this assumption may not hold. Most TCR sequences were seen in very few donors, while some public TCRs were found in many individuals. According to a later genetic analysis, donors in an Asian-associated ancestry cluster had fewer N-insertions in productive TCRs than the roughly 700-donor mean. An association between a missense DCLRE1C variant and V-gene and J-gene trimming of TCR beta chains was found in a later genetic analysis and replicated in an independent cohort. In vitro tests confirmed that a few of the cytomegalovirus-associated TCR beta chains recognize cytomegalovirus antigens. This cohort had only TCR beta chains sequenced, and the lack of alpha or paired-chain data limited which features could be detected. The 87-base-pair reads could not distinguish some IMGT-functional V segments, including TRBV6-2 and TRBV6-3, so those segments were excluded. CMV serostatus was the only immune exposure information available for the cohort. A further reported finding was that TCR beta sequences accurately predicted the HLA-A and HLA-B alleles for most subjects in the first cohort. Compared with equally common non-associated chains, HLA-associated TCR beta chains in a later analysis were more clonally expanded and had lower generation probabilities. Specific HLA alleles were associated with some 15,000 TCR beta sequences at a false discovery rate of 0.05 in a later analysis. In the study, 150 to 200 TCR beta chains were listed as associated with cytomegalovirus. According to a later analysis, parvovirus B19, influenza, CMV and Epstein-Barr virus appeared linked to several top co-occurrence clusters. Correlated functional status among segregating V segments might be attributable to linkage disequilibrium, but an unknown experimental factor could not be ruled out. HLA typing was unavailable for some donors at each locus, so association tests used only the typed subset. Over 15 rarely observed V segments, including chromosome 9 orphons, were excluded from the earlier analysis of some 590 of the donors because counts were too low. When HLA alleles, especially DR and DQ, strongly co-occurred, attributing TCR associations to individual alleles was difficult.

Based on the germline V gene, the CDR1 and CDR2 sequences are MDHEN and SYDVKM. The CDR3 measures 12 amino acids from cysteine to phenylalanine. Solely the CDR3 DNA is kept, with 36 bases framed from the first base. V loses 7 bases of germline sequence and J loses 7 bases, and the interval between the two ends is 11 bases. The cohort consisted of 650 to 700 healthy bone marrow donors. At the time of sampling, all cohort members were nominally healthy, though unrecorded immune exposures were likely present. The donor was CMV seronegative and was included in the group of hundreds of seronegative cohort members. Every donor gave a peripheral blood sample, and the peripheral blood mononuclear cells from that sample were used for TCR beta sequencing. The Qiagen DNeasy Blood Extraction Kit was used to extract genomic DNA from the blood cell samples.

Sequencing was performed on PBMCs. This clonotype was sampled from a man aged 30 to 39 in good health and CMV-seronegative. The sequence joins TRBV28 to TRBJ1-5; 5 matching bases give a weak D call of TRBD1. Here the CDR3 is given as CASTQVFQPQHF. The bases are TGTGCCAGCACACAGGTTTTCCAGCCCCAGCATTTT.